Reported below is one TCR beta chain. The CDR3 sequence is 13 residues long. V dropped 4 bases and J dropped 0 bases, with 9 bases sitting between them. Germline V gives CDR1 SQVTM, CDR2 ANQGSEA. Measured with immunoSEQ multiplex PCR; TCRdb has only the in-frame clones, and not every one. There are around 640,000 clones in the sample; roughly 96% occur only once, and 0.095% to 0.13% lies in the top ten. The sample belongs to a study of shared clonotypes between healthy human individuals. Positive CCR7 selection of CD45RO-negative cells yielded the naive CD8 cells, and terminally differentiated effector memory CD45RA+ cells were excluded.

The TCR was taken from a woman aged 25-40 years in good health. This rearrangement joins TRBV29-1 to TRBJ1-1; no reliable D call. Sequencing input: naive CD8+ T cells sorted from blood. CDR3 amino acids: CSVVRDLNTEAFF. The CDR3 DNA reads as TGCAGCGTTGTACGGGATCTGAACACTGAAGCTTTCTTT.